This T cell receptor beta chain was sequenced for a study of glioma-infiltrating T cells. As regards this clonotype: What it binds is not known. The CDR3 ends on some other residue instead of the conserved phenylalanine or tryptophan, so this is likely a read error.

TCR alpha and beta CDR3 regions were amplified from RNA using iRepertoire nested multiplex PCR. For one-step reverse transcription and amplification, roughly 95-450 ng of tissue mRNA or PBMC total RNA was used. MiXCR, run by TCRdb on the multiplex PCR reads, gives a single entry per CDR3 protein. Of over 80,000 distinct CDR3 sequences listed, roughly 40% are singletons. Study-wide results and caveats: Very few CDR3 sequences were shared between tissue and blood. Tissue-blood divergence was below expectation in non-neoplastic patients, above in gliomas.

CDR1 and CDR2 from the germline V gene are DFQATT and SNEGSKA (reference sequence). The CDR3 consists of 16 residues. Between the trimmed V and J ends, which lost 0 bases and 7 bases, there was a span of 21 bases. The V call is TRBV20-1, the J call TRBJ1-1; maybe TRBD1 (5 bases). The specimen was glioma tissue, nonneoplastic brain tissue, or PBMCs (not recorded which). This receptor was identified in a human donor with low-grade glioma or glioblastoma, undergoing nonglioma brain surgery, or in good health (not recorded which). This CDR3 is CSARDRSGYTGDEAFL. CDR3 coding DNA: TGCAGTGCTAGAGATCGTAGTGGGTATACAGGTGATGAAGCTTTCCTT.